This T cell receptor (beta chain) was sequenced during a study of blood T cell repertoires in COVID-19. Background on the study: Collection of acute and convalescent COVID-19 samples took place in the United States, Italy and Spain. T cells, B-cell-depleted T cells, or PBMCs provided the cDNA or gDNA that served as material.

As processed by the authors: Amplification of reference gene primers was used by the study to estimate nucleated cell counts. TCRdb's copy holds only in-frame clones and misses some; the assay was immunoSEQ multiplex PCR. The V and J calls and clone size come from that table; D and trimming were worked out from the DNA. This sample has 40,000 to 55,000 clones, with around 82% found just once. The count of this clone is one. The sequence came from a woman between 70 and 85 years old with acute or convalescent COVID-19. The sample taken for sequencing was peripheral blood.

The CDR3 loop is CASSLNRGRYYEQYF. The CDR3 region has the DNA TGTGCCAGCAGTTTAAACAGGGGCCGGTACTACGAGCAGTACTTC. V is TRBV6-5 and J is TRBJ2-7; TRBD1 agrees at 7 bases. J was trimmed by 3 bases and V by 4 bases; bases with no gene match: 9. Germline CDR1 MNHEY, CDR2 SVGAGI. The CDR3 spans 15 residues.